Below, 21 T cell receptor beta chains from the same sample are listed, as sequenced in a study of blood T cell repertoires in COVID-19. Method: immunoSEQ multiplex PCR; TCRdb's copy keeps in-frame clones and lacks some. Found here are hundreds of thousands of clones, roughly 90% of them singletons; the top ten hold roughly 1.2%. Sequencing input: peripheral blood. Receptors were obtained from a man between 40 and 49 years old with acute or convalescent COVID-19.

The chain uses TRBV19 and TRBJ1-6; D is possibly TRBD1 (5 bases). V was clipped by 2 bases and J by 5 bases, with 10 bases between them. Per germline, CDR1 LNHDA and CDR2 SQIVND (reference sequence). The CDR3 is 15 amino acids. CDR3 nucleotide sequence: TGTGCCAGTAGTATATGGTCGGGGGATAATTCACCCCTCCACTTT. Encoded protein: CASSIWSGDNSPLHF.

The CDR3 DNA reads as TGTGCCAGCGGGTGGGGGCCCTACGAGCAGTACTTC. Translation gives CASGWGPYEQYF. The V call is TRBV27, the J call TRBJ2-7, with D possibly matching TRBD1 (6 bases). Trimming removed 8 bases at V and 2 bases at J, with 10 bases between. Looked up from germline, CDR1 is MNHEY and CDR2 is SMNVEV (reference sequence). The CDR3 totals 12 residues.

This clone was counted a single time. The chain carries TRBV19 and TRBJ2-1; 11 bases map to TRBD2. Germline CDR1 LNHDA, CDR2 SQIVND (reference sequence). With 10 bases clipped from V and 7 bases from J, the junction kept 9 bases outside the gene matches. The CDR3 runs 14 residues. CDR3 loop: CATQLSGGVNEQFF. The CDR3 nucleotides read TGTGCCACGCAACTTAGCGGGGGGGTTAATGAGCAGTTCTTC.

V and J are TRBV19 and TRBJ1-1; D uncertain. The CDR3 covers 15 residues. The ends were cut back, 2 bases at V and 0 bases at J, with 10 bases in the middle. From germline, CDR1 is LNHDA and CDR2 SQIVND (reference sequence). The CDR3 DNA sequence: TGTGCCAGTAGTATACCGGGATACATGAACACTGAAGCTTTCTTT. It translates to CASSIPGYMNTEAFF.

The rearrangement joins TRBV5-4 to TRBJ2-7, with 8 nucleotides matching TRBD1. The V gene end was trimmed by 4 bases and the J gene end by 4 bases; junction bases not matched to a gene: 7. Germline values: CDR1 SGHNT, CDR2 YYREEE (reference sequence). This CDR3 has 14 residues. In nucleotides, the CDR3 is TGTGCCAGCAGCCGGACAGGGATCGGGTACGAGCAGTACTTC. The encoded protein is CASSRTGIGYEQYF.

DNA of the CDR3: TGTGCCAGTAGTATAGATTCGGGCGGGGAGCTGTTTTTT. Translating it yields CASSIDSGGELFF. The genes are TRBV19 and TRBJ2-2, with D hard to call. Per germline, CDR1 LNHDA and CDR2 SQIVND (reference sequence). V was trimmed by 0 bases and J by 7 bases, leaving 6 bases between them. This CDR3 has 13 residues.

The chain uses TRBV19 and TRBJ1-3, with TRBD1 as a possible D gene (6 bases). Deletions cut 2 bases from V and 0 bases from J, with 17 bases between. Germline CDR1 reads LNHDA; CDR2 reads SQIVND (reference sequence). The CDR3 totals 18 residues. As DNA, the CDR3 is TGTGCCAGTAGTATAATTTCTACAGGGACACTCTCTGGAAACACCATATATTTT. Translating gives CASSIISTGTLSGNTIYF.

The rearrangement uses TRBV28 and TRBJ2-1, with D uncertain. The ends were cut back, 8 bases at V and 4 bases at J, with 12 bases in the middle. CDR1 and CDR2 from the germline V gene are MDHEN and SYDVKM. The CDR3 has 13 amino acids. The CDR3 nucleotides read TGTGCCAGCTTCAGGCTTGGGTACAATGAGCAGTTCTTC. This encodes CASFRLGYNEQFF.

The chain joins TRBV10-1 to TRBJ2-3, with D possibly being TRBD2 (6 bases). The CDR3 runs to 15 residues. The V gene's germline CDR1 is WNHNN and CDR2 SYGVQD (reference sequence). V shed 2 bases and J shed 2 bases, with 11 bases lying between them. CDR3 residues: CASSEQLANTDTQYF. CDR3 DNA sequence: TGCGCCAGCAGTGAGCAGCTAGCGAACACAGATACGCAGTATTTT.

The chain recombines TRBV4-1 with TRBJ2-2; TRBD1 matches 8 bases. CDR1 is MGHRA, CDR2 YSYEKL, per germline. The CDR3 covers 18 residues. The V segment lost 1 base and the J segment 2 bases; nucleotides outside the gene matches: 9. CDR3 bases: TGCGCCAGCAGCCAAGCCAAAGGCGGGACAGGTAACACCGGGGAGCTGTTTTTT. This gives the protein CASSQAKGGTGNTGELFF.

This CDR3 reads CATSREQAYEQYF. CDR3 bases: TGTGCCACCAGCAGAGAACAGGCCTACGAGCAGTACTTC. V usage is TRBV15 and J usage is TRBJ2-7, with D possibly TRBD1 on 5 matching bases. Germline CDR1 LNHNV, CDR2 YYDKDF (reference sequence). V was trimmed by 0 bases and J by 2 bases, leaving 5 bases between them. The CDR3 runs to 13 residues.

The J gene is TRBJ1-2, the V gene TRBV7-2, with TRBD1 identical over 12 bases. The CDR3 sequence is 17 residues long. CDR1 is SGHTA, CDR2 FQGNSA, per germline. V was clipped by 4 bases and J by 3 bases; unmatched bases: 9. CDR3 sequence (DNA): TGTGCCAGCAGCTCGTCCCGGGACAGGGGGCAGGACTATGGCTACACCTTC. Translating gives CASSSSRDRGQDYGYTF.

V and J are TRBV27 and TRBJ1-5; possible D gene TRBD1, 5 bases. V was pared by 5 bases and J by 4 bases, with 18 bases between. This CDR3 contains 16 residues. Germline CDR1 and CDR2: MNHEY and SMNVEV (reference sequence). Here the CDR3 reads CASSPSGRAVNQPQHF. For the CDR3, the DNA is TGTGCCAGCAGTCCATCAGGGAGGGCAGTAAATCAGCCCCAGCATTTT.

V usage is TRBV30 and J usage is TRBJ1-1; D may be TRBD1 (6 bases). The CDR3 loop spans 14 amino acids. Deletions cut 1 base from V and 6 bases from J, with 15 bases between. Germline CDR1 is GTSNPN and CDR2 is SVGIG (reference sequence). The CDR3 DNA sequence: TGTGCCTGGAGTGCGGGGGGCGCCAGGGCTGAAGCTTTCTTT. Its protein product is CAWSAGGARAEAFF.

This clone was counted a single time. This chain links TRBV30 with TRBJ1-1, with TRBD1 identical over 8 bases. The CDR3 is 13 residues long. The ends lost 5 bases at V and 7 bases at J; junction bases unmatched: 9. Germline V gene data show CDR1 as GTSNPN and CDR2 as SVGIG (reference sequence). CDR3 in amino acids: CAWGQGSTYEAFF. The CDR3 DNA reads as TGTGCCTGGGGACAGGGCTCAACGTATGAAGCTTTCTTT.

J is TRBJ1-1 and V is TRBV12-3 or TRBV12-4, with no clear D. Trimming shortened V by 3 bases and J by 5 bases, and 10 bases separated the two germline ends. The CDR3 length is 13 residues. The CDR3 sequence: CASSLNSRTEAFF. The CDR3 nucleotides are TGTGCCAGCAGTTTGAACAGTAGAACTGAAGCTTTCTTT.

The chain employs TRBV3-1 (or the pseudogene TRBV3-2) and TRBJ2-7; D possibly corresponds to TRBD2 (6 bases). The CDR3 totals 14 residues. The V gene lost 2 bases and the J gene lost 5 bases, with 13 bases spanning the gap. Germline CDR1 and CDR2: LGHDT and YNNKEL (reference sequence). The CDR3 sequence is CASSQKGPGDEQYF. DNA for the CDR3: TGTGCCAGCAGCCAAAAAGGACCGGGAGACGAGCAGTACTTC.

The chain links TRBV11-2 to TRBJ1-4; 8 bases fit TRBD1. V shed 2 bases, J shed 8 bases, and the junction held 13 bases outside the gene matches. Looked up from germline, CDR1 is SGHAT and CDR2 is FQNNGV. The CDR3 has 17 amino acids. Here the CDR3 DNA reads TGTGCCAGCAGCTTAAGAAGGACAGGGCTGATTTGGGAAAAACTGTTTTTT. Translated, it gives CASSLRRTGLIWEKLFF.

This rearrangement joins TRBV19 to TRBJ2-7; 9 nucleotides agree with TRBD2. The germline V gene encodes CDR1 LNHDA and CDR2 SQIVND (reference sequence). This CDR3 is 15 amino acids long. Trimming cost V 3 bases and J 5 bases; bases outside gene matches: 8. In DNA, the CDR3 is TGTGCCAGTAGTATCCCGGGACTAGCAGGACACGAGCAGTACTTC. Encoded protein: CASSIPGLAGHEQYF.

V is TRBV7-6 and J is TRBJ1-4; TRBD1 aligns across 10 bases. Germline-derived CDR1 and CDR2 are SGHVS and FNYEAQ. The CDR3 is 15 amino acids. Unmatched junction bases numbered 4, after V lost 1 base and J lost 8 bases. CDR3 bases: TGTGCCAGCAGCTTAGGACAGGGGGCAGGGGAAAAACTGTTTTTT. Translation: CASSLGQGAGEKLFF.

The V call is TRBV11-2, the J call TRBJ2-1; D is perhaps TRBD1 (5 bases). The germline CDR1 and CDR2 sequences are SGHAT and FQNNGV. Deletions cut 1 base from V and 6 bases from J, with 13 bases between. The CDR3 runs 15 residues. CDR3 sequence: CASSLGRGSSNEQFF. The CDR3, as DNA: TGTGCCAGCAGCTTAGGTAGGGGATCTTCCAATGAGCAGTTCTTC.